A single sample gave rise to the 16 T cell receptor beta chains below, sequenced in a study of blood T cell repertoires in COVID-19. Sequencing was performed with immunoSEQ multiplex PCR; in TCRdb, only in-frame clones are kept and a portion is missing. Seen here are 200,000 to 250,000 clones, about four fifths observed once, and the top ten hold about 10%. The sample consisted of peripheral blood. The receptor source for this set is a woman older than 75 with acute or convalescent COVID-19.

The rearrangement links TRBV4-2 to TRBJ1-2, with D perhaps TRBD1 (6 bases). This CDR3 is built from 16 residues. Trimming cost V 0 bases and J 6 bases, with 17 bases left between them. Germline V gives CDR1 LGHNA, CDR2 YNFKEQ. The CDR3 loop is CASSQESNRVGHGYTF. DNA of the CDR3: TGTGCCAGCAGCCAAGAGAGCAACAGGGTCGGACATGGCTACACCTTC.

The chain links TRBV19 to TRBJ1-6; maybe TRBD1 (6 bases). Germline V CDR1 and CDR2: LNHDA, SQIVND (reference sequence). With 6 bases removed from V and 8 bases from J, the gap between germline ends came to 17 bases. The CDR3 length is 15 residues. This CDR3 is CASRPGTMLDSPLHF. The CDR3 DNA reads as TGTGCCAGTAGACCCGGGACAATGCTGGATTCACCCCTCCACTTT.

The gene calls are TRBV19 and TRBJ1-2, with TRBD1 as a possible D gene (5 bases). The CDR3 has 16 residues. Germline-derived CDR1 and CDR2 are LNHDA and SQIVND (reference sequence). V dropped 4 bases and J dropped 2 bases, with 17 bases sitting between them. CDR3 DNA sequence: TGTGCCAGTAGTACTTCAGCGGGGCCTCGGAACTATGGCTACACCTTC. Translation: CASSTSAGPRNYGYTF.

The V and J genes are TRBV11-1 and TRBJ2-2, with TRBD1 identical over 8 bases. Trimming at V came to 6 bases and at J to 2 bases, leaving 8 bases not matched to a gene. The length of the CDR3 is 16 residues. From germline, CDR1 is SGHAT and CDR2 FQDESV (reference sequence). The chain's CDR3 is CASRSGQGGNTGELFF. The CDR3 DNA follows: TGTGCCAGCAGATCAGGACAGGGAGGAAACACCGGGGAGCTGTTTTTT.

The chain is built from TRBV28 and TRBJ1-1, with a possible D match to TRBD1 (5 bases). V lost 6 bases and J 6 bases, leaving 17 bases between the germline ends. Germline V lookup: CDR1 MDHEN, CDR2 SYDVKM. CDR3 length: 14 residues. As DNA, the CDR3 is TGTGCCAGCAGCTGGGGACGGGGGATGGCTGAAGCTTTCTTT. Translating gives CASSWGRGMAEAFF. Full variable domain (rest looked up from reference TRBV28 and TRBJ1-1): DVKVTQSSRYLVKRTGEKVFLECVQDMDHENMFWYRQDPGLGLRLIYFSYDVKMKEKGDIPEGYSVSREKKERFSLILESASTNQTSMYLCASSWGRGMAEAFFGQGTRLTVV.

The chain joins TRBV4-3 to TRBJ2-4, with D perhaps TRBD2 (6 bases). The CDR3 contains 15 residues. Germline assignment: CDR1 LGHNA and CDR2 YSLEER. The V end was cut by 0 bases, the J end by 6 bases, with 12 bases between. CDR3 residues: CASSQEEGGVNIQYF. CDR3 DNA: TGCGCCAGCAGCCAAGAGGAGGGCGGGGTAAACATTCAGTACTTC.

The chain has TRBV7-2 and TRBJ2-1, with 16 bases fitting TRBD2. With V trimmed by 4 bases and J by 5 bases, 8 bases remained unmatched. This CDR3 comprises 18 residues. Germline values: CDR1 SGHTA, CDR2 FQGNSA. This CDR3 is CASSSSGLAGGPNNEQFF. The CDR3, as DNA: TGTGCCAGCAGCTCCTCGGGACTAGCGGGGGGGCCTAACAATGAGCAGTTCTTC.

The chain joins TRBV6-5 to TRBJ2-1; 8 positions agree with TRBD2. Trimming removed 6 bases from V and 9 bases from J; junction bases left unmatched: 13. CDR3 length: 15 residues. The germline V gene has CDR1 MNHEY and CDR2 SVGAGI. CDR3: CASSLGLAQAGEQFF. CDR3 in DNA: TGTGCCAGCAGCCTTGGACTAGCTCAGGCGGGTGAGCAGTTCTTC.

The chain employs TRBV19 and TRBJ2-7, with TRBD1 identical over 9 bases. This CDR3 is built from 13 residues. Germline V gene data show CDR1 as LNHDA and CDR2 as SQIVND (reference sequence). J gave up 6 bases and V 5 bases, and 5 bases lay outside the gene matches. The CDR3 DNA follows: TGTGCCAGTAGTTACGGGACAGGGCCCGAGCAGTACTTC. Translating it yields CASSYGTGPEQYF.

The chain employs TRBV30 and TRBJ1-5, with a tentative D call TRBD1 (5 bases). CDR3 length: 13 amino acids. CDR1 is GTSNPN and CDR2 is SVGIG in the germline V gene (reference sequence). V was pared by 2 bases and J by 4 bases, with 9 bases between. CDR3 DNA: TGTGCCTGGAGTCAACAGGAAAATCAGCCCCAGCATTTT. Amino acid sequence: CAWSQQENQPQHF. The full variable domain, in which reference TRBV30 and TRBJ1-5 provide the parts outside the CDR3, is SQTIHQWPATLVQPVGSPLSLECTVEGTSNPNLYWYRQAAGRGLQLLFYSVGIGQISSEVPQNLSASRPQDRQFILSSKKLLLSDSGFYLCAWSQQENQPQHFGDGTRLSIL.

The chain is built from TRBV6-6 and TRBJ2-2; 7 bases are a match to TRBD1. CDR1 is MNHNY and CDR2 is SVGAGI in the germline V gene (reference sequence). V dropped 4 bases and J dropped 5; count of bases not matched to a gene: 10. This CDR3 region has 16 residues. The CDR3 nucleotides read TGTGCCAGCAGTTCCCGTCAGACAGGGCGGACCGGGGAGCTGTTTTTT. This encodes CASSSRQTGRTGELFF.

The genes are TRBV2 and TRBJ1-4; 11 bases line up with TRBD1. The ends lost 8 bases at V and 8 bases at J; junction bases unmatched: 10. Germline CDR1 reads SNHLY; CDR2 reads FYNNEI. The CDR3 is 15 amino acids. The CDR3 protein is CASCRDRGRNEKLFF. DNA for the CDR3: TGTGCCAGCTGCCGGGACAGGGGGAGGAACGAAAAACTGTTTTTT.

This clone was observed a handful of times. The DNA for the CDR3 is TGTGCCACCGAGAGGTCACACCGCAGCTACGAGCAGTACTTC. It yields the protein CATERSHRSYEQYF. This chain connects TRBV6-5 to TRBJ2-7; D not certain. This CDR3 has 14 amino acids. CDR1 and CDR2 (germline): MNHEY, SVGAGI. The V and J ends lost 10 bases and 3 bases respectively, with 19 bases between them.

This clone showed up just once. The chain joins TRBV28 to TRBJ2-7, with TRBD2 as a possible D gene (5 bases). The CDR3 extends over 15 amino acids. V lost 8 bases and J lost 4, with 21 bases in between. Germline-derived CDR1 and CDR2 are MDHEN and SYDVKM. CDR3: CASGRDPLSLYEQYF. For the CDR3, the DNA is TGTGCCAGCGGGAGAGACCCGCTTTCTTTATACGAGCAGTACTTC.

The V call is TRBV5-6, the J call TRBJ1-4; D call uncertain. The germline CDR1 and CDR2 sequences are SGHDT and YYEEEE. The V end was cut by 2 bases, the J end by 0 bases, with 5 bases between. The CDR3 is made up of 14 amino acids. The CDR3 DNA follows: TGTGCCAGCAGCTTTCTCTCAACTAATGAAAAACTGTTTTTT. Its translation: CASSFLSTNEKLFF.

The rearrangement uses TRBV30 and TRBJ1-5; 9 bases are shared with TRBD1. After removal of 2 bases from V and 7 bases from J, the junction contained 6 bases not matched to a gene. The CDR3 is 14 residues long. Germline V CDR1 and CDR2: GTSNPN, SVGIG (reference sequence). The CDR3 region is CAWSTDRGNQPQHF. The CDR3 nucleotides read TGTGCCTGGAGTACGGACAGGGGAAACCAGCCCCAGCATTTT. Drawing the rest from reference TRBV30 and TRBJ1-5, the complete variable domain is SQTIHQWPATLVQPVGSPLSLECTVEGTSNPNLYWYRQAAGRGLQLLFYSVGIGQISSEVPQNLSASRPQDRQFILSSKKLLLSDSGFYLCAWSTDRGNQPQHFGDGTRLSIL.